These T cell receptor beta chains were read from a single sample in a study of Graves' ophthalmopathy and Graves' hyperthyroidism. TCRdb re-called the multiplex PCR reads through MiXCR, storing one row per CDR3 protein. The sample has some 380,000 distinct CDR3 sequences; 15% to 17% are singletons. Sequenced sample: peripheral blood. Receptors were obtained from a woman between 18 and 30 years old with stable Graves' hyperthyroidism. The CDR3 runs from the conserved cysteine through the conserved F or W. The D gene is left open where the match is weak. Only some rows state a clone size, as once, few, many or a class for expanded clones.

J,V,D,size,DNA,CDR3
TRBJ1-2,TRBV27,NA,few,TGTGCCAGCAGTTTATCAGGAGGGGCCTTAAACTATGGCTACACCTTC,CASSLSGGALNYGYTF
TRBJ2-7,TRBV5-1,TRBD2,many,TGTGCCAGCAGTTCTAGCGGGGGGGCCTACGAGCAGTACTTC,CASSSSGGAYEQYF
TRBJ1-5,TRBV19,TRBD1,many,TGTGCCAGTACCCTTCAGGGGGGACAGGGGTATCAGCCCCAGCATTTT,CASTLQGGQGYQPQHF
TRBJ1-1,TRBV20-1,NA,many,TGCAGTGCTAGTTCGTGGGCCGCGAACACTGAAGCTTTCTTT,CSASSWAANTEAFF
TRBJ1-2,TRBV6-5,NA,many,TGTGCCAGCACCCTACAGGGTGATAGGGGCTACACCTTC,CASTLQGDRGYTF
TRBJ1-1,TRBV20-1,NA,NA,TGCAGTGCTAGAGATCGCCATTCCAACCAATACACTGAAGCTTTCTTT,CSARDRHSNQYTEAFF
TRBJ2-7,TRBV7-6,TRBD2,many,TGTGCCAGCAGCTTAAGCGGGGGGGCGGACGAGCAGTACTTC,CASSLSGGADEQYF
TRBJ1-1,TRBV12-3/TRBV12-4,NA,many,TGTGCCAGCAGTTTAAAAGGGGGAATGAACACTGAAGCTTTCTTT,CASSLKGGMNTEAFF
TRBJ2-7,TRBV11-1,NA,many,TGTGCCAGCAGCTCCGCCCGATCCGGGACTCAGAGCTCCTACGAGCAGTACTTC,CASSSARSGTQSSYEQYF
TRBJ1-1,TRBV27,TRBD1,many,TGTGCCAGCAGTTTTCTATTTCCGGGACAGAACATGAACACTGAAGCTTTCTTT,CASSFLFPGQNMNTEAFF
TRBJ1-2,TRBV28,NA,NA,TGTGCCAGCAGCCTGACTCAGGCAGCCTTGACTGGCTACACCTTC,CASSLTQAALTGYTF
TRBJ2-5,TRBV6-1,NA,many,TGTGCCAGCAGTGACCTTGACAGCGGAGAGACCCAGTACTTC,CASSDLDSGETQYF
TRBJ1-1,TRBV6-5,TRBD1,many,TGTGCCAGCAGTTACGGGACAGGGGGCACTGAAGCTTTCTTT,CASSYGTGGTEAFF
TRBJ2-5,TRBV4-1,NA,many,TGCGCCAGCAGCCAAGAAATTACGGGTTCGGAAAAGACCCAGTACTTC,CASSQEITGSEKTQYF
TRBJ1-1,TRBV9,NA,few,TGTGCCAGCAGCGCCCCCCGGGAGAACATGAACACTGAAGCTTTCTTT,CASSAPRENMNTEAFF
TRBJ2-7,TRBV6-1,TRBD2,NA,TGTGCCAGCAGTGAAGCGGTTTGGCTAGCGGGAAACGAGCAGTACTTC,CASSEAVWLAGNEQYF
TRBJ1-6,TRBV12-3/TRBV12-4,TRBD1,many,TGTGCCAGCAGTCGAGGGGACAGGGGGCAGGGATCACCCCTCCACTTT,CASSRGDRGQGSPLHF
TRBJ1-2,TRBV6-5,TRBD1,many,TGTGCCAGCAGTTACAAACGGACAGGATGGGATGGCTGCACCTTC,CASSYKRTGWDGCTF
TRBJ2-5,TRBV5-1,TRBD1,NA,TGCGCCAGCAGCCCGGGACAGTTCGGAGAGACCCAGTACTTC,CASSPGQFGETQYF
TRBJ1-2,TRBV29-1,NA,many,TGCAGCGTAGATCGGGTTCTCTCCTATGGCTACACCTTC,CSVDRVLSYGYTF
TRBJ1-5,TRBV6-5,NA,many,TGTGCCACTTCGGGCACAAACAATCAGCCCCAGCATTTT,CATSGTNNQPQHF
TRBJ2-6,TRBV6-2/TRBV6-3,TRBD1,many,TGTGCCAGCAGTTACCGGGACAGGGGGCCTGGGGCCAACGTCCTGACTTTC,CASSYRDRGPGANVLTF
TRBJ1-1,TRBV11-1,NA,many,TGTGCCAGCAGCCCAGTCGACTTCGCGAGGGACACTGAAGCTTTCTTT,CASSPVDFARDTEAFF
TRBJ1-1,TRBV19,NA,many,TGTGCCAGTAAGGAGTTGGCAGGGAGTAAGGACACTGAAGCTTTCTTT,CASKELAGSKDTEAFF
TRBJ2-2,TRBV29-1,NA,many,TGCAGCGTTGATCTAGCTTCCGGGGAGCTGTTTTTT,CSVDLASGELFF
TRBJ2-7,TRBV19,TRBD1,many,TGTGCCAGCCGGAAGACAGGGGGCTCCTACGAGCAGTACTTC,CASRKTGGSYEQYF
TRBJ2-5,TRBV6-2/TRBV6-3,NA,many,TGTGCCAGCAGTTACTCGGATGGGGCCAAGGGGACCCAGTACTTC,CASSYSDGAKGTQYF
TRBJ1-1,TRBV11-2,TRBD1,NA,TGTGCCAGCAGCTTCGGGACAGGACTTGAAGCTTTCTTT,CASSFGTGLEAFF
TRBJ1-2,TRBV28,TRBD1,NA,TGTGCCAGCAGCCGTGACAGGGGGCACTATGGCTACACCTTC,CASSRDRGHYGYTF
TRBJ1-5,TRBV12-3/TRBV12-4,NA,NA,TGTGCCAGCAGTTACCCACAGGCCGGCGATCAGCCCCAGCATTTT,CASSYPQAGDQPQHF
TRBJ2-7,TRBV29-1,NA,many,TGCAGCGTCAAAATGGGTATTGAGCACTACGAGCAGTACTTC,CSVKMGIEHYEQYF
TRBJ1-6,TRBV5-1,TRBD1,many,TGCGCCAGCAGCGTGCAGGGGGCAAATAATTCACCCCTCCACTTT,CASSVQGANNSPLHF
TRBJ2-6,TRBV18,NA,NA,TGTGCCAGCTCACTCTCCAGGGTTACTGGGGCCAACGTCCTGACTTTC,CASSLSRVTGANVLTF
TRBJ1-1,TRBV2,NA,many,TGTGCCAGCAGTACCGTGAACACTGAAGCTTTCTTT,CASSTVNTEAFF
TRBJ1-1,TRBV12-3/TRBV12-4,TRBD1,many,TGTGCCAGCAGCACCCGTACAACAGGGGGCGCTTTCTTT,CASSTRTTGGAFF
TRBJ1-1,TRBV9,NA,many,TGTGCCAGCAGCGTAGTTCCCATGAACACTGAAGCTTTCTTT,CASSVVPMNTEAFF
TRBJ2-3,TRBV20-1,TRBD2,NA,TGCAGTGCTAGAGTGCGTGGACTAGCGGCCACAGATACGCAGTATTTT,CSARVRGLAATDTQYF
TRBJ2-7,TRBV7-2,NA,many,TGTGCCAGCAGCTTCGGGCTTACCTCCTACGAGCAGTACTTC,CASSFGLTSYEQYF
TRBJ1-2,TRBV29-1,NA,many,TGCAGCGAATCTACAGGAGAGTATGGCTACACCTTC,CSESTGEYGYTF
TRBJ2-5,TRBV28,TRBD1,many,TGTGCCAGCTCGGGACAGATGATGGAGACCCAGTACTTC,CASSGQMMETQYF
TRBJ1-2,TRBV12-3/TRBV12-4,NA,many,TGTGCCAGCAGTTTAGGGAGCGGACGCGCGAGCTATGGCTACACCTTC,CASSLGSGRASYGYTF
TRBJ1-5,TRBV20-1,NA,many,TGCAGTGCTAGAGATGGGCAGTATAGCAATCAGCCCCAGCATTTT,CSARDGQYSNQPQHF
TRBJ2-7,TRBV6-1,NA,many,TGTGCCACCTACCCTGGGACAAGGCGGTACGAGCAGTACTTC,CATYPGTRRYEQYF
TRBJ2-7,TRBV5-1,NA,many,TGCGCCAGCAGCTTGGAAGGGGCGGCCTACGAGCAGTACTTC,CASSLEGAAYEQYF
TRBJ2-7,TRBV5-1,TRBD2,once,TGCGCCAGCAGCTTGGTTGCGACTAGCGGATACCCATATAATCCCTACGAGCAGTACTTC,CASSLVATSGYPYNPYEQYF
TRBJ2-5,TRBV19,NA,many,TGTGCCAGTAGTCCCCTCGAGGGGGGCCGAGAGACCCAGTACTTC,CASSPLEGGRETQYF
TRBJ1-1,TRBV20-1,NA,many,TGCAGTGCTAGGGTCTTGGGCACTGAAGCTTTCTTT,CSARVLGTEAFF
TRBJ2-7,TRBV28,TRBD1,many,TGTGCCAGCAGCTTTCCTCCGGGACAGGGAGACGAGCAGTACTTC,CASSFPPGQGDEQYF
TRBJ2-7,TRBV27,TRBD1,many,TGTGCCAGCAGTTTCGGACAGGGACTCCAGGAGCAGTACTTC,CASSFGQGLQEQYF
TRBJ1-2,TRBV29-1,TRBD1,many,TGCAGCGTCTGGACAGGGGGATGGTATGGCTACACCTTC,CSVWTGGWYGYTF
TRBJ2-7,TRBV29-1,NA,few,TGCAGCGCCCAATCCGGGGGCTCAGGTTGGCGCGAGCAGTACTTC,CSAQSGGSGWREQYF
TRBJ2-5,TRBV7-3,TRBD1,many,TGTGCCAGCAGCCTGACAGGGGGCCAAGAGACCCAGTACTTC,CASSLTGGQETQYF
TRBJ2-2,TRBV7-9,NA,NA,TGTGCCAGCAGCTTCACAGAAGGGACCGGGGAGCTGTTTTTT,CASSFTEGTGELFF
TRBJ1-6,TRBV28,TRBD1,many,TGTGCCAGCAGCCCTCGGACAGGGTCTAATTCACCCCTCCACTTT,CASSPRTGSNSPLHF
TRBJ2-2,TRBV29-1,TRBD1,NA,TGCAGCGTCCGGGACAGGGGGAACACCGGGGAGCTGTTTTTT,CSVRDRGNTGELFF
TRBJ2-5,TRBV24-1,TRBD1,many,TGTGCCACCAGTTCCCCCGGGACAGGGAGAGAGACCCAGTACTTC,CATSSPGTGRETQYF
TRBJ2-5,TRBV2,NA,many,TGTGCCAGCAGTGAAGTGGGCCAAGAGACCCAGTACTTC,CASSEVGQETQYF